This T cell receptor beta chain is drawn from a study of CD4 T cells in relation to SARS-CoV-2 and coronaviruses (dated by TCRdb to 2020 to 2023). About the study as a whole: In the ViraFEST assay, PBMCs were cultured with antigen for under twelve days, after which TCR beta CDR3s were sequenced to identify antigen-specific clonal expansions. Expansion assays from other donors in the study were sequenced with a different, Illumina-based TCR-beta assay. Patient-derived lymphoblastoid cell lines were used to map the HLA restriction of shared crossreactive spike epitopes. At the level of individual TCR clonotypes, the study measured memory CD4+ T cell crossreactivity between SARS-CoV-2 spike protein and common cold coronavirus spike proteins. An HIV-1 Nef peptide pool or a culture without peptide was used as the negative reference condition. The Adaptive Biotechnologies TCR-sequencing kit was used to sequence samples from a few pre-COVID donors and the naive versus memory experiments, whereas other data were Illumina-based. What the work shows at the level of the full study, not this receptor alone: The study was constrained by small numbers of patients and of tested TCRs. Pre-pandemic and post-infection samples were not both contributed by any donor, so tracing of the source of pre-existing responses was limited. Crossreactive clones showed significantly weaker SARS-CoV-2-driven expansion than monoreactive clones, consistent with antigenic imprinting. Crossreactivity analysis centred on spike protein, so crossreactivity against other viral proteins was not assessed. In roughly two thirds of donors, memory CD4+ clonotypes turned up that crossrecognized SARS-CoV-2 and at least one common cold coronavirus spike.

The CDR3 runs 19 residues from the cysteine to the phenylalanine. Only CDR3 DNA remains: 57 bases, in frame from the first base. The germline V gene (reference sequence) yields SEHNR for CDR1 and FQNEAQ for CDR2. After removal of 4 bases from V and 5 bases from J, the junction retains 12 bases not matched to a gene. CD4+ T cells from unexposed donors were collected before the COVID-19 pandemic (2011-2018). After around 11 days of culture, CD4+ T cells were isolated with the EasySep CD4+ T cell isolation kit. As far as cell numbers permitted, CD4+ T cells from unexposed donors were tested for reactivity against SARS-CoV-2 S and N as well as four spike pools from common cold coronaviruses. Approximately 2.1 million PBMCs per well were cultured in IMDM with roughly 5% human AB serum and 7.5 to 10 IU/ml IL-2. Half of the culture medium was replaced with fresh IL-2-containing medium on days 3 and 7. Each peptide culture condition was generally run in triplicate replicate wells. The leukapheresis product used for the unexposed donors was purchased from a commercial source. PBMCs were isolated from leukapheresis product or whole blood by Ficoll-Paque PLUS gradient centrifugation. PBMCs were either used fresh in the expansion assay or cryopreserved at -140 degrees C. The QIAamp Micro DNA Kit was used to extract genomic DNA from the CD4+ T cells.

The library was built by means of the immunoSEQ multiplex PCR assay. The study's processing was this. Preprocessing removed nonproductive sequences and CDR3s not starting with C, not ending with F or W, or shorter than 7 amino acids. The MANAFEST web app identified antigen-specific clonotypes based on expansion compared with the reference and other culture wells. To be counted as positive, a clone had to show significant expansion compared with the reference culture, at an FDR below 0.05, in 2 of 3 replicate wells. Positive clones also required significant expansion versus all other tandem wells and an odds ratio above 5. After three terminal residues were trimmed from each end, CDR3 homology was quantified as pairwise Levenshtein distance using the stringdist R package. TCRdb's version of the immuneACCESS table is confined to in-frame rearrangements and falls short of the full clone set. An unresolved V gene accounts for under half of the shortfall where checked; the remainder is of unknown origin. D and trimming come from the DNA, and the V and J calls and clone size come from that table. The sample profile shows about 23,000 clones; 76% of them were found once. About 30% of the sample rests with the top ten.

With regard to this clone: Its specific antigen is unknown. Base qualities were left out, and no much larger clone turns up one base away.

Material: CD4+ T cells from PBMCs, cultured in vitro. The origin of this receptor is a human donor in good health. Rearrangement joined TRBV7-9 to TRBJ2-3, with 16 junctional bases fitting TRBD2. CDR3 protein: CASSSIPGLAGGRVDTQYF. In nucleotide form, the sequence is TGTGCCAGCAGCTCGATACCGGGACTAGCGGGAGGGAGGGTAGATACGCAGTATTTT.